The source of this T cell receptor (beta chain) is a study of memory CD4+ T cells and cytomegalovirus serostatus. Turning to the study itself: Healthy Belgian adult donors included under ten CMV-positive and 20 to 30 CMV-negative people.

Assay used: immunoSEQ multiplex PCR; TCRdb lists only in-frame clones, some missing. Among tens of thousands of clones listed, around 80% were seen once. Per germline, CDR1 LNHDA and CDR2 SQIVND (reference sequence). V shed 0 bases and J shed 3 bases, with 12 bases lying between them. The CDR3 has 15 residues. The sort gate was single viable CD3+CD4+CD8-CD45RO+ cells for memory CD4+ T cells. Total CD4+ T cells were enriched by CD4 positive selection. This clone has just a few counts. Its antigen remains unidentified. General study findings and limits: About two fifths of the roughly 150 known CMV-associated TCRbeta sequences appeared in CD4+ memory. Median bootstrapped AUC for CMV status was around 0.96 originally, approximately 0.91 US-trained.

Input material: memory CD4+ T cells from blood. The clonotype originates from an adult in good health and CMV-seronegative. This chain connects TRBV19 to TRBJ2-7; TRBD2 is a possible D gene (6 bases). For the CDR3, the DNA is TGTGCCAGTAGTATAGACGACGGGACTGACTACGAGCAGTACTTC. Encoded protein: CASSIDDGTDYEQYF.